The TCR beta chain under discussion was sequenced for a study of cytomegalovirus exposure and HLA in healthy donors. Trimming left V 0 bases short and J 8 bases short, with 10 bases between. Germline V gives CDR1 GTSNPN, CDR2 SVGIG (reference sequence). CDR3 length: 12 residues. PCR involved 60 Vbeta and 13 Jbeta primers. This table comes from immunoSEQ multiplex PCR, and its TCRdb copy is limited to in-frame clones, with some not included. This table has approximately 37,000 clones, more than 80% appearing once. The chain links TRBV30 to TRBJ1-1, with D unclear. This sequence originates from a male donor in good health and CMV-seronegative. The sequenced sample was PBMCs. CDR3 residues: CAWSVRGSEAFF. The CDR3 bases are TGTGCCTGGAGTGTACGGGGATCCGAAGCTTTCTTT.